This TCR beta chain emerged from a study of shared clonotypes between healthy human individuals. Overall study findings and caveats: It was the non-shared clonotypes that had lower generation probabilities than clonotypes shared by all four donors. A few donors had 4% to 6.5% of their naive CD4 clonotypes in common. In the sorted subsets, rarefaction showed sequencing was incomplete despite large depth. Clonotype sharing levels among donors were expected to vary with sequencing depth.

Sequencing used immunoSEQ multiplex PCR; TCRdb keeps in-frame clones, though not all of them. The repertoire includes 950,000 to 1,100,000 clones, 65% to 80% of them detected once, and roughly 1.4% sits in the top ten. This clone was counted between two and nine times. Its antigen is currently unknown. V gave up 7 bases and J gave up 0 bases; unmatched junction bases: 7. Germline V gene data show CDR1 as SGHAT and CDR2 as FQNNGV. The CDR3 has 16 residues. The material sequenced was memory CD4+ T cells sorted from blood. Subset described: CD45RA-negative fraction. The receptor was derived from a man between 18 and 29 years old in good health. This chain connects TRBV11-2 to TRBJ2-5, with 11 bases that match TRBD2. The CDR3 DNA follows: TGTGCCAGCACCCCAGGGACTAGCGGCCACCAAGAGACCCAGTACTTC. Residues: CASTPGTSGHQETQYF.